The table lists the clone carrying this T cell receptor (beta chain) with a count of one. The antigen is not known. This entry belongs to a study of Tregs in tolerant kidney transplant recipients. Profiling relied on immunoSEQ multiplex PCR, and the TCRdb table lists in-frame clones only, not all of them. The sample carries 110,000 or so clones, about 90% recorded once. Unstimulated regulatory T cells (CD4+CD25+CD127-), CD4+CD25- non-regulatory cells, CD4 and CD8 cells were FACS-sorted from thawed PBMCs. CDR3 length equals 14 residues. The ends were cut back, 4 bases at V and 4 bases at J, with 13 bases in the middle. Germline lookup yields CDR1 SSHAT and CDR2 FNYEAQ (reference sequence). The study's findings and limits: No direct test of biological reproducibility was done here. Findings come from small patient numbers and require larger validation. Expanding Tregs on activated donor B cells appeared to best identify donor-specific TCRbeta clones.

V usage is TRBV7-7 and J usage is TRBJ1-2; D unresolved. Material: CD4+ T cells from blood. This sequence was found in a human donor in good health. This chain's CDR3 is CASSCCRKTYGYTF. The CDR3 bases are TGTGCCAGCAGCTGCTGCCGAAAGACCTATGGCTACACCTTC.